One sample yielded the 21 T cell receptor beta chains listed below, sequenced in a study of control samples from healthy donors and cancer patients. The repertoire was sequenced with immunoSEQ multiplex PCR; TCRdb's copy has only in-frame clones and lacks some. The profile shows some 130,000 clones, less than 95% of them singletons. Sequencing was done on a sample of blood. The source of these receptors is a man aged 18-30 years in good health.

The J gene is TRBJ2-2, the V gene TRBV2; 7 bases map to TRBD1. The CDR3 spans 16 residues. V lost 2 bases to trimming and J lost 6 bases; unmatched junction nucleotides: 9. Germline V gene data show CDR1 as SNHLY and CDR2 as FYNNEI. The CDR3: CASSEMGTALSGELFF. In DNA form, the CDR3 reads TGTGCCAGCAGTGAAATGGGGACAGCTCTTTCCGGGGAGCTGTTTTTT.

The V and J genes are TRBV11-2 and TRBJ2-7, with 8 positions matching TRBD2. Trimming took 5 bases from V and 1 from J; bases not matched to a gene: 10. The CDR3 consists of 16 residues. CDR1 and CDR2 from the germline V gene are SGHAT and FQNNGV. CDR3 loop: CASSKSRGGTSYEQYF. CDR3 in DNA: TGTGCCAGCAGCAAAAGCCGGGGGGGGACATCCTACGAGCAGTACTTC. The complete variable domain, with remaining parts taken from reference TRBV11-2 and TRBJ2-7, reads EAGVAQSPRYKIIEKRQSVAFWCNPISGHATLYWYQQILGQGPKLLIQFQNNGVVDDSQLPKDRFSAERLKGVDSTLKIQPAKLEDSAVYLCASSKSRGGTSYEQYFGPGTRLTVT.

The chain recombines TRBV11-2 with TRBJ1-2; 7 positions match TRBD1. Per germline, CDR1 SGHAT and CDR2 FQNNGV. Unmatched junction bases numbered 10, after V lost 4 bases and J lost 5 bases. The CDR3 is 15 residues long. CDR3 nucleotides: TGTGCCAGCAGCTCCGGACAGGCATCCCATTATGGCTACACCTTC. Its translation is CASSSGQASHYGYTF.

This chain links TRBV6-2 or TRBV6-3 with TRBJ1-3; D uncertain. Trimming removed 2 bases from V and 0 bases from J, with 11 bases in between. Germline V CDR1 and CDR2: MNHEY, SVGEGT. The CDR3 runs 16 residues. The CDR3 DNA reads TGTGCCAGCAGTTACAGGCCAACCAGCTCTGGAAACACCATATATTTT. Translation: CASSYRPTSSGNTIYF.

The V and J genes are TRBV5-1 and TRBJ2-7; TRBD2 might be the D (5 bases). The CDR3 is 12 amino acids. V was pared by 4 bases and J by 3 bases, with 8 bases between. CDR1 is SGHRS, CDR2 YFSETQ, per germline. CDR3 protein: CASSPRGYEQYF. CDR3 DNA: TGCGCCAGCAGCCCCCGGGGCTACGAGCAGTACTTC.

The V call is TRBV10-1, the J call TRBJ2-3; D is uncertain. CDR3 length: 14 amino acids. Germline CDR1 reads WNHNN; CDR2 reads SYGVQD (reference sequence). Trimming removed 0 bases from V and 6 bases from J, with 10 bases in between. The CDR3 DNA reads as TGCGCCAGCAGTGAGTCGATCGCCCGCGATACGCAGTATTTT. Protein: CASSESIARDTQYF.

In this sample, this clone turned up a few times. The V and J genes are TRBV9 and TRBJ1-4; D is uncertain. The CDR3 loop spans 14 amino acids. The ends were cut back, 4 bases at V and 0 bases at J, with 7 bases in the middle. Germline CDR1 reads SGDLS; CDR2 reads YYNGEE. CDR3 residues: CASSNTTTNEKLFF. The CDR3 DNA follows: TGTGCCAGCAGCAACACAACAACTAATGAAAAACTGTTTTTT.

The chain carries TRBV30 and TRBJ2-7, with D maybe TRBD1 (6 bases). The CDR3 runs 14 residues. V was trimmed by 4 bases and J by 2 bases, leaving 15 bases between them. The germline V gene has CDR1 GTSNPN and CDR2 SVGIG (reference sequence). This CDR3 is CAWTEDRMTYEQYF. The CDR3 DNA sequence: TGTGCCTGGACGGAGGACAGAATGACCTACGAGCAGTACTTC.

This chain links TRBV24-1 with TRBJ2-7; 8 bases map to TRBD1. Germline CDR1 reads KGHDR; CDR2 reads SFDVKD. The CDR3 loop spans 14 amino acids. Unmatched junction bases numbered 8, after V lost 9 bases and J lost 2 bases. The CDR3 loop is CATLLLDRAYEQYF. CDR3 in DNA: TGTGCCACCCTACTACTGGACAGGGCCTACGAGCAGTACTTC.

The chain's CDR3 is CASSYLAARDTQYF. The CDR3 DNA reads TGTGCCAGCAGTTACCTGGCCGCCAGGGATACGCAGTATTTT. The chain combines TRBV6-6 with TRBJ2-3, with unresolved D. The CDR3 covers 14 residues. Trimming cost V 2 bases and J 6 bases, with 12 bases left between them. Germline assignment: CDR1 MNHNY and CDR2 SVGAGI (reference sequence).

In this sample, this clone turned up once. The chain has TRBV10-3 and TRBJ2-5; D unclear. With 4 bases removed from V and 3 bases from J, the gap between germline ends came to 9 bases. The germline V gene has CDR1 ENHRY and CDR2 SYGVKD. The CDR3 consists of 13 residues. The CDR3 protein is CAISGDTEETQYF. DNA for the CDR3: TGTGCCATCAGTGGTGACACCGAAGAGACCCAGTACTTC.

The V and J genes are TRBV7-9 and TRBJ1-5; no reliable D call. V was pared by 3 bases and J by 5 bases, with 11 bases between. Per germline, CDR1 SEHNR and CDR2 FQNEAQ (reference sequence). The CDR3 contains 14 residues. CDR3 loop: CASSFSGSDQPQHF. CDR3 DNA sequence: TGTGCCAGCAGCTTTTCGGGGAGCGATCAGCCCCAGCATTTT.

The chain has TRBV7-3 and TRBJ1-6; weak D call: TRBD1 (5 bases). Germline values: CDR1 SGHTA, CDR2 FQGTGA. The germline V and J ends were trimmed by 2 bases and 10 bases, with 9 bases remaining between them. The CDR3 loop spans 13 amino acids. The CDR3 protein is CASSLYGGSPLHF. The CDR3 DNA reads TGTGCCAGCAGCTTATATGGGGGATCACCCCTCCACTTT.

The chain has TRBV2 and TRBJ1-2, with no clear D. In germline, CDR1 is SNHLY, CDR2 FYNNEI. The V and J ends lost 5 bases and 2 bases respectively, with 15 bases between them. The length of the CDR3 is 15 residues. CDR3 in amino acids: CASSFGWGGNYGYTF. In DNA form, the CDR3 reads TGTGCCAGCAGTTTCGGGTGGGGAGGGAACTATGGCTACACCTTC.

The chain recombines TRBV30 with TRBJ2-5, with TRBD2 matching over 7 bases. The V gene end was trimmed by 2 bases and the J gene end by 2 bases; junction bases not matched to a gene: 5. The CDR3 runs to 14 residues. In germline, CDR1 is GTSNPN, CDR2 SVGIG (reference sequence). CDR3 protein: CAWSSQAGQETQYF. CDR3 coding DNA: TGTGCCTGGAGTAGTCAAGCGGGGCAAGAGACCCAGTACTTC.

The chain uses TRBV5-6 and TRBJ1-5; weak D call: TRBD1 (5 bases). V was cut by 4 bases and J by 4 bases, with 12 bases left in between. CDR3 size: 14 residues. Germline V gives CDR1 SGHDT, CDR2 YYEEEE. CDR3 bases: TGTGCCAGCAGCCTCGGGGGACCTAATCAGCCCCAGCATTTT. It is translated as CASSLGGPNQPQHF.

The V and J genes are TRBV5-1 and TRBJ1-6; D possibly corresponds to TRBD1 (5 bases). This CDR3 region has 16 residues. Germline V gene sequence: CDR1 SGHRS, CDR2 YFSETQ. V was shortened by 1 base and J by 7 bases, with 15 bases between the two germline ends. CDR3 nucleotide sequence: TGCGCCAGCAGCTTGAGGGTGGGGCCAGGGAATTCACCCCTCCACTTT. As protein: CASSLRVGPGNSPLHF.

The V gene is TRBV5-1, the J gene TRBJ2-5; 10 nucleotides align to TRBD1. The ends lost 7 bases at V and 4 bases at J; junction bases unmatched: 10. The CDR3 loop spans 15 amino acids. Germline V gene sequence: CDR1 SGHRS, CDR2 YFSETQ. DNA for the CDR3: TGCGCCAGCGGCACCGGGACAGGGGATTCAGAGACCCAGTACTTC. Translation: CASGTGTGDSETQYF.

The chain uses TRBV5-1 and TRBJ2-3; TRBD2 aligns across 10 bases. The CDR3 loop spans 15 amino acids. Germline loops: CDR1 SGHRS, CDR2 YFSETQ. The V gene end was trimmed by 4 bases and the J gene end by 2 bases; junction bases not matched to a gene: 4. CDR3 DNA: TGCGCCAGCAGCCTTAGCGGGGGGTACACAGATACGCAGTATTTT. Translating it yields CASSLSGGYTDTQYF.

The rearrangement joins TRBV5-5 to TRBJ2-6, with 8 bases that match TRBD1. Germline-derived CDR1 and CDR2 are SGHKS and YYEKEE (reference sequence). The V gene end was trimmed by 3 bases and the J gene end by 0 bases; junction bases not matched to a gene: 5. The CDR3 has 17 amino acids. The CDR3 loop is CASSYRGSSSGANVLTF. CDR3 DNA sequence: TGTGCCAGCAGCTACAGGGGGAGCTCCTCTGGGGCCAACGTCCTGACTTTC.

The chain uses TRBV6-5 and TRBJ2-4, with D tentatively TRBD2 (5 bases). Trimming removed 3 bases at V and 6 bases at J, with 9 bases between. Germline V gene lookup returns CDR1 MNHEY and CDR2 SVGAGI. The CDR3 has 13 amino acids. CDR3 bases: TGTGCCAGCAGTTATAAAAGCGGAAACATTCAGTACTTC. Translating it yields CASSYKSGNIQYF.